Shown below are 12 T cell receptor beta chains from a single sample sequenced in a study of beta chain features in type 1 diabetes. These receptors lack a known antigen. Expressed TCRB transcripts got sequenced, as all isolated RNA was reverse transcribed. TCRdb keeps only in-frame clones here, not all; method: immunoSEQ multiplex PCR. The sample lists about 230,000 clones, under 20% seen once, with about 0.08% in the top ten. Study findings and constraints: Shorter TCRB CDR3s, moderately but significantly so, marked every one of the four CD4+ subsets in Type 1 diabetes patients.

The sequencing sample was made of naive CD4+ T cells from blood. All receptors derive from a man younger than 45 with type 1 diabetes.

The V gene is TRBV5-1, the J gene TRBJ2-4; 10 bases match TRBD1. V lost 4 bases to trimming and J lost 8 bases; unmatched junction nucleotides: 12. Germline CDR1 is SGHRS and CDR2 is YFSETQ. The CDR3 is made up of 16 amino acids. CDR3 residues: CASSLRPGTGEHIQYF. CDR3 nucleotides: TGCGCCAGCAGCCTCCGACCCGGGACAGGGGAACACATTCAGTACTTC.

The chain links TRBV5-6 to TRBJ2-2; no reliable D call. Per the germline V gene, CDR1 is SGHDT and CDR2 is YYEEEE. Trimming left V 6 bases short and J 3 bases short, with 12 bases between. The CDR3 length is 14 residues. The CDR3 region is CASTRVGYTGELFF. In DNA form, the CDR3 reads TGTGCCAGCACGCGTGTGGGTTACACCGGGGAGCTGTTTTTT.

The chain is built from TRBV2 and TRBJ1-1, with 8 bases matching TRBD1. The CDR3 totals 12 residues. Germline trimming cut 9 bases from V and 5 bases from J; bases unmatched to any gene: 5. Germline values: CDR1 SNHLY, CDR2 FYNNEI. This chain's CDR3 is CARTGVGTEAFF. Here the CDR3 DNA reads TGTGCCAGGACAGGGGTAGGAACTGAAGCTTTCTTT.

CDR3 residues: CASSSLGVQNYGYTF. The CDR3 nucleotides read TGTGCCAGCAGTAGCCTGGGCGTACAAAACTATGGCTACACCTTC. The V call is TRBV28, the J call TRBJ1-2; D is uncertain. This CDR3 is 15 amino acids long. Trimming left V 5 bases short and J 2 bases short, with 15 bases between. Per germline, CDR1 MDHEN and CDR2 SYDVKM.

The V gene is TRBV28, the J gene TRBJ2-5; 9 bases match TRBD2. Looked up from germline, CDR1 is MDHEN and CDR2 is SYDVKM. V gave up 8 bases and J gave up 5 bases; unmatched junction bases: 9. The CDR3 sequence is 14 residues long. The CDR3 DNA follows: TGTGCCAGCTCGGGGCTAGCGGGACCGGAGACCCAGTACTTC. Amino acid sequence: CASSGLAGPETQYF.

The chain has TRBV18 and TRBJ1-5; weak D call: TRBD1 (6 bases). The CDR3 runs to 14 residues. V lost 2 bases, J lost 2 bases, and 7 bases lay in between. Germline values: CDR1 KGHSH, CDR2 LQKENI. The CDR3 DNA sequence: TGTGCCAGCTCACCAGCAGGGGGCAATCAGCCCCAGCATTTT. It is translated as CASSPAGGNQPQHF.

This clone turned up a few times. V and J are TRBV29-1 and TRBJ2-7; 9 positions match TRBD1. The CDR3 consists of 13 residues. Germline loops: CDR1 SQVTM, CDR2 ANQGSEA. With V trimmed by 4 bases and J by 2 bases, 3 bases remained unmatched. CDR3 coding DNA: TGCAGCGTTGGGGGGACAGGGCCCTACGAGCAGTACTTC. Its protein product is CSVGGTGPYEQYF.

The table lists this clone with a few counts. V is TRBV29-1 and J is TRBJ2-7, with TRBD2 matching over 8 bases. Germline CDR1 and CDR2: SQVTM and ANQGSEA. The CDR3 totals 12 residues. Germline trimming cut 7 bases from V and 4 bases from J; bases unmatched to any gene: 6. DNA of the CDR3: TGCAGCGGGAAAAGCGGGAGTTACGAGCAGTACTTC. Translated, it gives CSGKSGSYEQYF.

This clone was seen a few times. The chain employs TRBV7-8 and TRBJ1-1; D unclear. This CDR3 region has 14 residues. The germline V gene has CDR1 SGHVS and CDR2 FQNEAQ. V dropped 2 bases and J dropped 2 bases, with 9 bases sitting between them. The CDR3 bases are TGTGCCAGCAGCTTAAGGACGGAAAACACTGAAGCTTTCTTT. This gives the protein CASSLRTENTEAFF.

The V gene is TRBV5-1, the J gene TRBJ2-4, with D possibly matching TRBD1 (6 bases). Between the trimmed V and J ends, which lost 1 base and 8 bases, there was a span of 10 bases. The CDR3 has 13 residues. The V gene's germline CDR1 is SGHRS and CDR2 YFSETQ. The DNA for the CDR3 is TGCGCCAGCAGCTTGAACAGGGTGGACATTCAGTACTTC. Amino acids: CASSLNRVDIQYF.

In this sample, this clone turned up a few times. This CDR3 is CSVGTVASNEQFF. CDR3 nucleotides: TGCAGCGTTGGAACGGTAGCGTCAAATGAGCAGTTCTTC. The gene calls are TRBV29-1 and TRBJ2-1; tentative D call: TRBD2 (5 bases). Germline CDR1 SQVTM, CDR2 ANQGSEA. V dropped 4 bases and J dropped 7 bases, with 14 bases sitting between them. The CDR3 consists of 13 residues.

The chain links TRBV7-9 to TRBJ2-7; D remains ambiguous. The CDR3 is made up of 14 amino acids. Germline V gene lookup returns CDR1 SEHNR and CDR2 FQNEAQ (reference sequence). Trimming took 7 bases from V and 5 from J, leaving 18 bases between them. The CDR3 DNA reads TGTGCCAGCACGAAGCTAGTATCTCGGGACGAGCAGTACTTC. Translated: CASTKLVSRDEQYF.